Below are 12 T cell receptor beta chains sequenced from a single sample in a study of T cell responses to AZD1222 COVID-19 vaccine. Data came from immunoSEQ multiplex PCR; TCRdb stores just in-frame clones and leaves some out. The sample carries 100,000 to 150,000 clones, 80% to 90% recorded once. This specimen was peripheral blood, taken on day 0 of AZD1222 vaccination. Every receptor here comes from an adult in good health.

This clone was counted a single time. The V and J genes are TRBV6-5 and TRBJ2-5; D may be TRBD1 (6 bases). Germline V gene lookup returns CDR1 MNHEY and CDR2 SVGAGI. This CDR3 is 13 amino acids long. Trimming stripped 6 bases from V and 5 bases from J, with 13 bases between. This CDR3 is CASSRTVLETQYF. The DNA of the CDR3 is TGTGCCAGCAGCAGGACAGTCTTGGAGACCCAGTACTTC.

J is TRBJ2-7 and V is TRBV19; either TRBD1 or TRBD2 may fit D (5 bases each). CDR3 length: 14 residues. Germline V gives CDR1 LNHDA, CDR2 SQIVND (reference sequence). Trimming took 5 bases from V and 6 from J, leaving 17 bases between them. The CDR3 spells CASSSGTGPLEQYF. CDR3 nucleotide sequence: TGTGCCAGTAGTTCCGGGACGGGCCCCCTCGAGCAGTACTTC.

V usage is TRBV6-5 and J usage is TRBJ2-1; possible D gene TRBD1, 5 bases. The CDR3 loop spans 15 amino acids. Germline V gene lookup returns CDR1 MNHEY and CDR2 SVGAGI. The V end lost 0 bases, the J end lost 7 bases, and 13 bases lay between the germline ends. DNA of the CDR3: TGTGCCAGCAGTTACTCGGGGCAGAGGCAAAATGAGCAGTTCTTC. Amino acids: CASSYSGQRQNEQFF.

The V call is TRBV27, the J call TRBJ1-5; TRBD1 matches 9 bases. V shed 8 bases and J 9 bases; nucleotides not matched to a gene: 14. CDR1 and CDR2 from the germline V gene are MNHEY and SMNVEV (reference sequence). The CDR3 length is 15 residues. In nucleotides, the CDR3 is TGTGCCAGCTCCAACTGGGGACAGGGAACGGGGCCCCAGCATTTT. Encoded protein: CASSNWGQGTGPQHF.

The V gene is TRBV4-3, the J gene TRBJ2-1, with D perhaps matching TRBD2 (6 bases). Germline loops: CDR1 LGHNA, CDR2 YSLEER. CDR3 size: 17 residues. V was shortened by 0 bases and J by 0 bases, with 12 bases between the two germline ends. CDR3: CASSQDLTRSSYNEQFF. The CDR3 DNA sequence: TGCGCCAGCAGCCAAGACTTGACTAGGTCCTCCTACAATGAGCAGTTCTTC.

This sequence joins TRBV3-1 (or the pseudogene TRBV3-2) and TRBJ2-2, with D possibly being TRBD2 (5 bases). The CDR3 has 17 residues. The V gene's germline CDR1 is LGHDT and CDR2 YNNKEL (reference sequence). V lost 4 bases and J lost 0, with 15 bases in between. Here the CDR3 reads CASSLKWTHPNTGELFF. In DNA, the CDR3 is TGTGCCAGCAGCCTAAAGTGGACTCATCCGAACACCGGGGAGCTGTTTTTT.

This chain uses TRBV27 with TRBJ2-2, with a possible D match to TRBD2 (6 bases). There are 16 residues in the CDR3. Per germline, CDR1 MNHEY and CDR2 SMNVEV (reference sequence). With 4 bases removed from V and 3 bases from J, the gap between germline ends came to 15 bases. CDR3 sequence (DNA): TGTGCCAGCAGTTGGACCCTGAGGGAGGACACCGGGGAGCTGTTTTTT. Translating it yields CASSWTLREDTGELFF.

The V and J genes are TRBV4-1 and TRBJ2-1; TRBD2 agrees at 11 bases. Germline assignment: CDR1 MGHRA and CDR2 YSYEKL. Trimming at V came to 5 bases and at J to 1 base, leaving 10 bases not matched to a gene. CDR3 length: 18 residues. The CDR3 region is CASSIRLAGGLSYNEQFF. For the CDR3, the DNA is TGCGCCAGCAGCATCCGGCTAGCGGGGGGCCTATCCTACAATGAGCAGTTCTTC.

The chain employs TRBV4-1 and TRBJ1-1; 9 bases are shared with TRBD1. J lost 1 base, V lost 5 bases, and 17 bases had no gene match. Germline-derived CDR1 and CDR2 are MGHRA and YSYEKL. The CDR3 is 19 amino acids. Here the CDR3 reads CASSSRTGAYELANTEAFF. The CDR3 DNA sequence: TGCGCCAGCAGCTCCCGGACAGGGGCCTATGAGTTGGCGAACACTGAAGCTTTCTTT.

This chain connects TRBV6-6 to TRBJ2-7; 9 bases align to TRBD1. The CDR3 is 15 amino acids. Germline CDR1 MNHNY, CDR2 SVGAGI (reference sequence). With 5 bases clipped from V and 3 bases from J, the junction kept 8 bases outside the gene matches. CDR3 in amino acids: CASSPGQGLHYEQYF. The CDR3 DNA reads TGTGCCAGCAGTCCTGGACAGGGGCTTCACTACGAGCAGTACTTC.

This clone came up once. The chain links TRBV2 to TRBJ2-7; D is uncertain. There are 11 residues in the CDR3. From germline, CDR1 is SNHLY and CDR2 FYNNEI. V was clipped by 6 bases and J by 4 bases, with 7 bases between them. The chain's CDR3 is CASRMTYEQYF. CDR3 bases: TGTGCCAGCAGGATGACGTACGAGCAGTACTTC.

DNA of the CDR3: TGTGCCAGCAGCCTATCAAAGGGACAGGGGTCTGGAAACACCATATATTTT. It is translated as CASSLSKGQGSGNTIYF. The rearrangement uses TRBV3-1 (or the pseudogene TRBV3-2) and TRBJ1-3, with 10 nucleotides matching TRBD1. V was clipped by 4 bases and J by 1 base; unmatched bases: 7. The CDR3 contains 17 residues. In germline, CDR1 is LGHDT, CDR2 YNNKEL (reference sequence).